This T cell receptor beta chain comes out of a study of immune heterogeneity within non-small cell lung tumors. This clonotype ranks as medium-sized. What it recognizes is unknown. TCR beta CDR3 was amplified by multiplex PCR, first round approximately 9 cycles, 32 V and 13 J primers. TCRdb passed the multiplex PCR reads through MiXCR, listing each CDR3 protein once. The table lists over 9,000 distinct CDR3 sequences, 27% of them singletons. As template, the study used bulk tumor genomic DNA at approximately 640 ng per sample. Widely spaced biopsies, several per primary tumor, were obtained at surgery. Untreated, newly diagnosed non-small cell lung cancer patients underwent curative surgery. Donors were newly diagnosed non-small cell lung cancer patients having surgery with curative intent. Trimming took 6 bases from V and 0 from J, leaving 12 bases between them. Germline V gene lookup returns CDR1 MNHEY and CDR2 SVGEGT. There are 15 residues in the CDR3.

General study findings and limits: Local T-cell clonality tracked moderately but significantly with local tumor mutational burden, giving an R of approximately 0.34. Individual patients mostly differed in their high-frequency T-cell receptor beta clonotypes.

The TCR sequence derives from a man in his forties or fifties with non-small cell lung cancer. The sample taken for sequencing was lung tumor tissue. The rearrangement uses TRBV6-2 or TRBV6-3 and TRBJ1-5; D is ambiguous. CDR3 in DNA: TGTGCCAGCAGCGGACTGGATCATAGCAATCAGCCCCAGCATTTT. Translating gives CASSGLDHSNQPQHF.